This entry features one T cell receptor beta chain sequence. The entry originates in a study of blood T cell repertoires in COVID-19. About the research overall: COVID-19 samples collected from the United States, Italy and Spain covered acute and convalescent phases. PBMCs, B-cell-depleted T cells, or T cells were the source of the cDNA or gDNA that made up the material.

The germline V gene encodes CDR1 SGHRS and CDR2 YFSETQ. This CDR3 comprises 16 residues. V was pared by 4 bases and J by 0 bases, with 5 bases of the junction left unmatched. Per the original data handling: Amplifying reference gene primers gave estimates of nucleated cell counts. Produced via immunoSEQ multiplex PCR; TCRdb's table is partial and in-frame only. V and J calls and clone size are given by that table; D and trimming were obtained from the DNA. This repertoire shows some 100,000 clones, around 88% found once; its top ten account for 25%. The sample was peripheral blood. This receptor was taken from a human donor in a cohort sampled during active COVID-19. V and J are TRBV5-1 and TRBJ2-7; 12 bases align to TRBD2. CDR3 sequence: CASSTGTSGFSYEQYF. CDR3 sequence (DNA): TGCGCCAGCAGCACAGGGACTAGCGGGTTCTCCTACGAGCAGTACTTC. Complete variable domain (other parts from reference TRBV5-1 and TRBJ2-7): KAGVTQTPRYLIKTRGQQVTLSCSPISGHRSVSWYQQTPGQGLQFLFEYFSETQRNKGNFPGRFSGRQFSNSRSEMNVSTLELGDSALYLCASSTGTSGFSYEQYFGPGTRLTVT.